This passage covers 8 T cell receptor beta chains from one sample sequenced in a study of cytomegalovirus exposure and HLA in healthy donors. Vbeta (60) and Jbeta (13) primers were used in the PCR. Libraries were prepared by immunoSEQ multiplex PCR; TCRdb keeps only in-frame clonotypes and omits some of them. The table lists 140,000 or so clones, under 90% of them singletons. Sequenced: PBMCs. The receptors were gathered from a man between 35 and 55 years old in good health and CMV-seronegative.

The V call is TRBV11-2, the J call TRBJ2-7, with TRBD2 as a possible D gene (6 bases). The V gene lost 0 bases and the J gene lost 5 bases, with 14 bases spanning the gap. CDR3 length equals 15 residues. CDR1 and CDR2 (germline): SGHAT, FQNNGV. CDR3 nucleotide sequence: TGTGCCAGCAGCTTAGATCGACCGGGGGACCACGAGCAGTACTTC. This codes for CASSLDRPGDHEQYF.

The CDR3: CAISPGGRDEQYF. DNA of the CDR3: TGTGCCATCAGCCCAGGGGGCAGGGACGAGCAGTACTTC. The V and J genes are TRBV10-3 and TRBJ2-7; 8 bases match TRBD1. This CDR3 is built from 13 residues. From germline, CDR1 is ENHRY and CDR2 SYGVKD. J lost 5 bases, V lost 6 bases, and 6 bases had no gene match.

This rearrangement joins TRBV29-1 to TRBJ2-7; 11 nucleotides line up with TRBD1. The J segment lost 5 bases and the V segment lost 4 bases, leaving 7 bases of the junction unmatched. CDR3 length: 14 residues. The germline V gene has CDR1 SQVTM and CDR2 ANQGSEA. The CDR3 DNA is TGCAGCGTTGGTGTGTTGGGACAGGGGGACGAGCAGTACTTC. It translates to CSVGVLGQGDEQYF.

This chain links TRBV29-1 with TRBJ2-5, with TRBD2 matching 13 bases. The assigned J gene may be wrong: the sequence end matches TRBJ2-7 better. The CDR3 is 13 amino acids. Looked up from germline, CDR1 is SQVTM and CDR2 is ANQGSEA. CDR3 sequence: CSTRTSGGHEQYF. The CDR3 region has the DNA TGCAGCACTCGGACTAGCGGGGGTCACGAGCAGTACTTC.

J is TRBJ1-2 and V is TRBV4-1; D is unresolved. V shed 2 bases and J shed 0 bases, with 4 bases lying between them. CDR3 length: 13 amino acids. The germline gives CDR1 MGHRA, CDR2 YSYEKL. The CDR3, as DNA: TGCGCCAGCAGCCAATCGGCTAACTATGGCTACACCTTC. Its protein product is CASSQSANYGYTF.

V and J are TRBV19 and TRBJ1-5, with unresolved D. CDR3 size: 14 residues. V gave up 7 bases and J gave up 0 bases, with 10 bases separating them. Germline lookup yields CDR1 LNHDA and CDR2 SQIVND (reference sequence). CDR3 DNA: TGTGCCAGTAAAAGGGAGTATAGCAATCAGCCCCAGCATTTT. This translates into CASKREYSNQPQHF. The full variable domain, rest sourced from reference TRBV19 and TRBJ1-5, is DGGITQSPKYLFRKEGQNVTLSCEQNLNHDAMYWYRQDPGQGLRLIYYSQIVNDFQKGDIAEGYSVSREKKESFPLTVTSAQKNPTAFYLCASKREYSNQPQHFGDGTRLSIL.

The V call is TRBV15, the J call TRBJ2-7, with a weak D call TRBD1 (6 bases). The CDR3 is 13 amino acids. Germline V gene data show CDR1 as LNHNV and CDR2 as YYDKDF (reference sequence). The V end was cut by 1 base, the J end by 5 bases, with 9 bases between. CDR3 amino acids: CATSRGQVHEQYF. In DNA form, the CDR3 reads TGTGCCACCAGCAGAGGACAGGTCCACGAGCAGTACTTC.

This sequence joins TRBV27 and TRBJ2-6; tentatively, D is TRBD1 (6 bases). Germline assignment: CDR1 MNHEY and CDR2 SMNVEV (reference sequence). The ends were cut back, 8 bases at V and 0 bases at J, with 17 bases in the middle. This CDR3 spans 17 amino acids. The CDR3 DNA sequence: TGTGCCAGCCCCCCGCGTACAGGGTCCTCTGGGGCCAACGTCCTGACTTTC. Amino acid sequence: CASPPRTGSSGANVLTF.